This T cell receptor beta chain came from a study of T cells after yellow fever vaccination. Study-level results: Reappearing after the booster were most of the clones from primary vaccination (around 95% CD4, 88% CD8). High-abundance clonotypes from the bulk population could contaminate FACS-sorted repertoires.

As concerns this clonotype: The antigen remains unidentified.

The CDR3 length is 15 residues. V lost 5 bases and J lost 6; bases outside the gene matches: 7. 5'RACE template switching added a universal primer site and UMIs to TCR cDNA. TCRdb analysed the 5' RACE reads with MiXCR anew, one entry per CDR3 protein. Among 450,000 to 550,000 distinct CDR3 sequences listed, less than 20% were seen once. The receptor's source is a man between 25 and 39 years old who received the YFV17D yellow fever vaccine. The material was PBMCs, obtained 15 days after the yellow fever booster vaccination. The J gene is TRBJ2-3, the V gene TRBV12-3 or TRBV12-4; 11 nucleotides align to TRBD2. In DNA form, the CDR3 reads TGTGCCAGCAGTCAGACTAGCGGGAAGGTTGATACGCAGTATTTT. This sequence encodes CASSQTSGKVDTQYF.